This T cell receptor (beta chain) was profiled in a study of blood T cell repertoires in COVID-19. Study-wide background: Specimens from acute and convalescent COVID-19 originated in the United States, Italy and Spain.

Cohort assignment relied on participant-reported clinical history. In Cohort 3, a recovered donor had either two negative PCRs, clearance, or symptom resolution. As originally analysed: Reference gene primers were amplified, and this amplification served to estimate nucleated cell counts. Measured with immunoSEQ multiplex PCR; TCRdb has only the in-frame clones, and not every one. The DNA was the basis for D and trimming; V, J and clone size are from that table. The sample carries roughly 250,000 clones, around 89% recorded once. V was shortened by 0 bases and J by 4 bases, with 9 bases between the two germline ends. This CDR3 has 15 residues. In germline, CDR1 is LGHNA, CDR2 YSLEER.

The sample was PBMCs or T cells enriched from blood (not recorded which). The origin of this receptor is a woman between 50 and 59 years old who had recovered from COVID-19. J is TRBJ1-4 and V is TRBV4-3, with D possibly TRBD1 on 5 matching bases. CDR3 sequence: CASSQELGVNEKLFF. For the CDR3, the DNA is TGCGCCAGCAGCCAAGAGTTAGGGGTTAATGAAAAACTGTTTTTT.